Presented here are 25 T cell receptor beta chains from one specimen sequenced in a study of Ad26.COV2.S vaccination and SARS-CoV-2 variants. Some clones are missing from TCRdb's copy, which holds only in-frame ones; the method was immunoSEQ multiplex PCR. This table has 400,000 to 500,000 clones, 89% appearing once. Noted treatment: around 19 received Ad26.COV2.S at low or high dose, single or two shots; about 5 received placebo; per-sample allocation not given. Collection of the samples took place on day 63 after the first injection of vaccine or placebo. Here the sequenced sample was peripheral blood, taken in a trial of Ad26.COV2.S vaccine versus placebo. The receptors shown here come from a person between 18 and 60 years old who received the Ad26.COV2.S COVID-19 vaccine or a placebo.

The CDR3 region has the DNA TGTGCCAGCAGGAGGGGGACTAATGAAAAACTGTTTTTT. This codes for CASRRGTNEKLFF. The chain couples TRBV6-5 to TRBJ1-4; D is possibly TRBD1 (6 bases). Germline V gene data show CDR1 as MNHEY and CDR2 as SVGAGI. The CDR3 loop spans 13 amino acids. V was trimmed by 6 bases and J by 2 bases, leaving 7 bases between them.

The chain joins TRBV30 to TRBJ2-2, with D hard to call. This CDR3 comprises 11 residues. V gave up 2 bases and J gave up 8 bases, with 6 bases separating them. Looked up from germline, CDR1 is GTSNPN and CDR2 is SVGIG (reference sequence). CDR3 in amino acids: CAWSKRGELFF. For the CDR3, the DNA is TGTGCCTGGAGTAAACGAGGGGAGCTGTTTTTT.

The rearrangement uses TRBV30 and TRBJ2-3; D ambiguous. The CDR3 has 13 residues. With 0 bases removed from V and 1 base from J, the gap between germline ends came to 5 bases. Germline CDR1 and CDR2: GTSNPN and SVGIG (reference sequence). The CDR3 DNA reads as TGTGCCTGGAGTGTCGGAGGCACAGATACGCAGTATTTT. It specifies CAWSVGGTDTQYF.

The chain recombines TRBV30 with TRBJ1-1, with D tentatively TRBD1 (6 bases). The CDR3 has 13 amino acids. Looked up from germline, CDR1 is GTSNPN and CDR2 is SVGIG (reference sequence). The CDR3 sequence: CASAGDMNTEAFF. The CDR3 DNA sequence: TGTGCATCCGCAGGGGACATGAACACTGAAGCTTTCTTT.

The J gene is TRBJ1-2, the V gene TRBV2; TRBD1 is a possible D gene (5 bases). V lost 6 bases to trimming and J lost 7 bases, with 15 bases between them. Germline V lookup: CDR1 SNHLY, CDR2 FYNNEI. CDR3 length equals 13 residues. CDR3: CASSRAVRAGYTF. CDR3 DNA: TGTGCCAGCAGCAGGGCTGTCAGGGCTGGCTACACCTTC.

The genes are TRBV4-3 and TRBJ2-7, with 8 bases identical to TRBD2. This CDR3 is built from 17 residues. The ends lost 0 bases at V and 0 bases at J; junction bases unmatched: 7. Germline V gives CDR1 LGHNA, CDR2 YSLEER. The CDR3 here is CASSQEVSSGFSYEQYF. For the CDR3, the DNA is TGCGCCAGCAGCCAAGAGGTTTCTAGCGGGTTCTCCTACGAGCAGTACTTC.

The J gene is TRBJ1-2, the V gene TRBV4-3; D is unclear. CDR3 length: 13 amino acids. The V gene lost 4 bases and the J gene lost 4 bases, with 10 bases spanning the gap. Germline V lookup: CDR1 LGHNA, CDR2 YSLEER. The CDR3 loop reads CASSLDSRYGYTF. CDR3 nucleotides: TGCGCCAGCAGCCTTGACTCTCGCTATGGCTACACCTTC.

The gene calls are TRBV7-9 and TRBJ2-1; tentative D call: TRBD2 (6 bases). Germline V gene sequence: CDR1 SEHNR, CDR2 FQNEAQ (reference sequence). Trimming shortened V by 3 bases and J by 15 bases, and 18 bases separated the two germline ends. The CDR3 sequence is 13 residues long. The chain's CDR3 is CASSFQEGSSMFF. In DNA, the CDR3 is TGTGCCAGCAGCTTTCAGGAGGGGTCTAGTATGTTCTTC.

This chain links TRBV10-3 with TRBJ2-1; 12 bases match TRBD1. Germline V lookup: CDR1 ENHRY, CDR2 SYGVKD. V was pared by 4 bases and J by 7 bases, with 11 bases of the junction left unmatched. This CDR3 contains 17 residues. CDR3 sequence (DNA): TGTGCCATCAGTGCCTCGGAGGGACAGGGGGCCTTAAATGAGCAGTTCTTC. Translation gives CAISASEGQGALNEQFF.

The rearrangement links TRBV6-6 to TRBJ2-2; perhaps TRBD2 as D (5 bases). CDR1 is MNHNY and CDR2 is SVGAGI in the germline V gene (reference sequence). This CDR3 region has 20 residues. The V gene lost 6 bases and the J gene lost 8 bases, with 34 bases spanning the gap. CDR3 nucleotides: TGTGCCAGCAGCCACTGGGTTTCGAGGGAGAGGGATTTTGAATTGGGGGAGCTGTTTTTT. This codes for CASSHWVSRERDFELGELFF.

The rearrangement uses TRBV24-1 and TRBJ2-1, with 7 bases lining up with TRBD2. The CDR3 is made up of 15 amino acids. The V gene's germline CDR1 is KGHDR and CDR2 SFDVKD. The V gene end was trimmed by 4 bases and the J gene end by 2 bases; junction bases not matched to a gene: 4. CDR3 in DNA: TGTGCCACCAGTGAGGGGAGGGCCACCTACAATGAGCAGTTCTTC. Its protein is CATSEGRATYNEQFF.

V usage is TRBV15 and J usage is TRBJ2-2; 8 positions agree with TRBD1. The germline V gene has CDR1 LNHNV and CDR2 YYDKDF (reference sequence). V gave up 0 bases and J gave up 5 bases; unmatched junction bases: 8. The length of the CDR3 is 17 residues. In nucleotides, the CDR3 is TGTGCCACCAGCAGAGATCGGACAGGGAGTTGGACCGGGGAGCTGTTTTTT. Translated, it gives CATSRDRTGSWTGELFF.

CDR3 sequence reads: CASSLTRGNTEAFF. The CDR3, as DNA: TGTGCCAGCAGCTTAACCAGGGGGAACACTGAAGCTTTCTTT. The V call is TRBV7-3, the J call TRBJ1-1, with TRBD1 as a possible D gene (6 bases). The V end was cut by 0 bases, the J end by 1 base, with 6 bases between. The germline CDR1 and CDR2 sequences are SGHTA and FQGTGA. This CDR3 is built from 14 residues.

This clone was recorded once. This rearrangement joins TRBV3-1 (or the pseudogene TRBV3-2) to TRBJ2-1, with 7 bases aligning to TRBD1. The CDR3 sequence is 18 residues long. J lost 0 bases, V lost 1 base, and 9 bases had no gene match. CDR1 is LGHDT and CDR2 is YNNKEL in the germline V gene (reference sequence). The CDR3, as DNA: TGTGCCAGCAGCCAAGCGATCCCGGGACAGCCCTCCTACAATGAGCAGTTCTTC. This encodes CASSQAIPGQPSYNEQFF.

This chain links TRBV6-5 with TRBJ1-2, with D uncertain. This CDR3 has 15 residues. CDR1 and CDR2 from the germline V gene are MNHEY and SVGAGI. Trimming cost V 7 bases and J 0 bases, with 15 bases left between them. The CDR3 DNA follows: TGTGCCAGCACTAAGATCTATACCGCTAACTATGGCTACACCTTC. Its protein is CASTKIYTANYGYTF.

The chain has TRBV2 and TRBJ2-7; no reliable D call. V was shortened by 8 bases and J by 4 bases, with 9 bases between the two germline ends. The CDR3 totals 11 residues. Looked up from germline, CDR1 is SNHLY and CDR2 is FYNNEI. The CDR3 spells CASSAQYEQYF. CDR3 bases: TGTGCCAGCTCAGCCCAGTACGAGCAGTACTTC. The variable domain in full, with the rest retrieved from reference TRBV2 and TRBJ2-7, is EPEVTQTPSHQVTQMGQEVILRCVPISNHLYFYWYRQILGQKVEFLVSFYNNEISEKSEIFDDQFSVERPDGSNFTLKIRSTKLEDSAMYFCASSAQYEQYFGPGTRLTVT.

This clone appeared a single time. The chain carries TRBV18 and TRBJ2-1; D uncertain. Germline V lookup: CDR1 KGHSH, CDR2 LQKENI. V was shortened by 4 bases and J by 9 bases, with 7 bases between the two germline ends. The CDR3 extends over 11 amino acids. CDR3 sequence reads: CASSLQREQFF. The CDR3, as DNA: TGTGCCAGCTCACTACAACGTGAGCAGTTCTTC.

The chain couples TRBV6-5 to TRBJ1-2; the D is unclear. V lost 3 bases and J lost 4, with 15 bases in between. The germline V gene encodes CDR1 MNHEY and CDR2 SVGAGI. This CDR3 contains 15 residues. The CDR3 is CASSYSARLFYGYTF. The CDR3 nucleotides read TGTGCCAGCAGTTATTCCGCCCGCTTATTCTATGGCTACACCTTC.

CDR3 in amino acids: CATGDDDTDTQYF. For the CDR3, the DNA is TGTGCCACTGGGGACGACGACACAGATACGCAGTATTTT. V and J are TRBV12-3 or TRBV12-4 and TRBJ2-3; D is tentatively TRBD1 or TRBD2 (5 bases each). Trimming took 10 bases from V and 2 from J, leaving 13 bases between them. The CDR3 covers 13 residues.

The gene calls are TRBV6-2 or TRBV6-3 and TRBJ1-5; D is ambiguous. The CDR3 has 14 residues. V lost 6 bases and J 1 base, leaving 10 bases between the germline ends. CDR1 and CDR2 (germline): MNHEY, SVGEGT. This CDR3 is CASSLSRSNQPQHF. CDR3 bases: TGTGCCAGCAGCCTCTCAAGGAGCAATCAGCCCCAGCATTTT.

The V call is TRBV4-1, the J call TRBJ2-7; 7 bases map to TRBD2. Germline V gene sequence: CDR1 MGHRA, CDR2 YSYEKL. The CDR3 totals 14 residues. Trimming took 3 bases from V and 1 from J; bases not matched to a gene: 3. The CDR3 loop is CASSQHGGSYEQYV. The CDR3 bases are TGCGCCAGCAGCCAGCACGGGGGGTCCTACGAGCAGTACGTC.

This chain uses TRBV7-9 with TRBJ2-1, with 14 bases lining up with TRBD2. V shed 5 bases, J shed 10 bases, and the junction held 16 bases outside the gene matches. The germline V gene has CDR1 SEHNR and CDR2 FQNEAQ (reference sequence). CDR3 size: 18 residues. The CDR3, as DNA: TGTGCCAGCAGCCCACGGCGGACTAGCGGGAGGCATAGGAGGGAGCAGTTCTTC. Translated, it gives CASSPRRTSGRHRREQFF.

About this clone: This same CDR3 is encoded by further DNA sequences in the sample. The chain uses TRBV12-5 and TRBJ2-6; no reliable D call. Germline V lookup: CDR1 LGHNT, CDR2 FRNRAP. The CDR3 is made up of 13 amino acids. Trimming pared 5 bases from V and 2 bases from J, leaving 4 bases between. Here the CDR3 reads CASGPPGANVLTF. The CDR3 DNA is TGTGCTAGTGGTCCGCCTGGGGCCAACGTCCTGACTTTC.

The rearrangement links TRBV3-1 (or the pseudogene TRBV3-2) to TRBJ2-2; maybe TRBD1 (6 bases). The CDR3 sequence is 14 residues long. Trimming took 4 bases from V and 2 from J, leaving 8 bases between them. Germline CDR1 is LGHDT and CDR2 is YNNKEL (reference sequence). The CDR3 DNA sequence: TGTGCCAGCAGCCCCAGGGGAAACACCGGGGAGCTGTTTTTT. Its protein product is CASSPRGNTGELFF.

DNA of the CDR3: TGTGCCAGCAGCCAAGTGGAGCGGGGGGGCTCCTACAATGAGCAGTTCTTC. Protein product: CASSQVERGGSYNEQFF. This sequence joins TRBV4-2 and TRBJ2-1, with 10 bases lining up with TRBD2. This CDR3 contains 17 residues. Germline V gene data show CDR1 as LGHNA and CDR2 as YNFKEQ. V trimming: 1 base; J trimming: 0 bases; junction bases outside the gene matches: 3.